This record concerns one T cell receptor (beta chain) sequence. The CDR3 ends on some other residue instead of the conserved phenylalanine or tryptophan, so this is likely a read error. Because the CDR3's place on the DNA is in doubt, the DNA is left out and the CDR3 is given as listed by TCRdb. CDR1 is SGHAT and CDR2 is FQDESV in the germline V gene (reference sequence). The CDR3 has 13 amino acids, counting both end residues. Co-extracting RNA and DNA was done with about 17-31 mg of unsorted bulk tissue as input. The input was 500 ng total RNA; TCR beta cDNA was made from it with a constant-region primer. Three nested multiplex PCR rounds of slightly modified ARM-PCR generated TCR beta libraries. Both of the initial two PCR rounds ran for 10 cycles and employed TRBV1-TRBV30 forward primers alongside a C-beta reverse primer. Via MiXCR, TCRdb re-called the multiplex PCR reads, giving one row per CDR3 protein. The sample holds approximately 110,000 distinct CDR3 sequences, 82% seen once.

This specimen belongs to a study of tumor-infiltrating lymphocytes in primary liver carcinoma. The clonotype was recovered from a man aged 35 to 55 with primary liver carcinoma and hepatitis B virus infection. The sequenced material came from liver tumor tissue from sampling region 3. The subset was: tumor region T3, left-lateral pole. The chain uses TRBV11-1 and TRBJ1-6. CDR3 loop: CASSRALVSPLHL.